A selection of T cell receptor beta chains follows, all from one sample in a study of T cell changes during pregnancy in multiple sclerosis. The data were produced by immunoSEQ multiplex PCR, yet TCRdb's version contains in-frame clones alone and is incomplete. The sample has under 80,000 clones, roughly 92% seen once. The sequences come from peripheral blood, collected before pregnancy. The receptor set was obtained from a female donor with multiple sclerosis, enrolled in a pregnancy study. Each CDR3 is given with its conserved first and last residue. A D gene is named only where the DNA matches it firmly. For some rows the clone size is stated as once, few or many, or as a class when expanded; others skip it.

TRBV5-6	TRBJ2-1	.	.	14	CASTRPGTYNEQFF	TGTGCCAGCACCCGACCGGGGACCTACAATGAGCAGTTCTTC
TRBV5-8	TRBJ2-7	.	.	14	CASSAGPISYEQYF	TGTGCCAGCAGCGCGGGACCGATATCCTACGAGCAGTACTTC
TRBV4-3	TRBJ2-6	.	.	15	CASSPGASGANVLTF	TGCGCCAGCAGCCCTGGAGCCTCTGGGGCCAACGTCCTGACTTTC
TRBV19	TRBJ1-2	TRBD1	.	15	CASSGTGIPYGGYTF	TGTGCCAGTAGTGGGACAGGGATTCCCTATGGCGGCTACACCTTC
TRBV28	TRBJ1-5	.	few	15	CASSLRQGSNQPQHF	TGTGCCAGCAGTTTAAGGCAGGGGAGCAATCAGCCCCAGCATTTT
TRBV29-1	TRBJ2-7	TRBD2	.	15	CSVVLAGEQTYEQYF	TGCAGCGTTGTCCTAGCGGGAGAACAAACCTACGAGCAGTACTTC
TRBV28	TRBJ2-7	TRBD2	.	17	CASSPRGLAGVQFAQYF	TGTGCCAGCAGTCCCAGGGGACTAGCGGGAGTTCAATTCGCGCAGTACTTC
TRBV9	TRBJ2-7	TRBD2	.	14	CASSVGLADYEQYF	TGTGCCAGCAGCGTAGGGCTAGCGGATTACGAGCAGTACTTC
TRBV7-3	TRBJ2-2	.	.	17	CASSFGPAEGNIGELFF	TGTGCCAGCAGCTTTGGGCCAGCGGAGGGGAACATCGGGGAGCTGTTTTTT
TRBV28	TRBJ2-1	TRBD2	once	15	CASSLMGGSSHEQFF	TGTGCCAGCAGTTTAATGGGCGGGAGCTCCCATGAGCAGTTCTTC
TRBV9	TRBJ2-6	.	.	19	CASSGRGSAPSSGANVLTF	TGTGCCAGCAGCGGACGAGGTTCTGCACCATCCTCTGGGGCCAACGTCCTGACTTTC
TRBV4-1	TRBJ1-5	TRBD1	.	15	CASSQLTGVNQPQHF	TGCGCCAGCAGCCAGTTGACAGGGGTTAATCAGCCCCAGCATTTT
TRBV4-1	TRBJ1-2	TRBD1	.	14	CASSQDTTGDGYTF	TGCGCCAGCAGCCAAGATACGACAGGGGATGGCTACACCTTC